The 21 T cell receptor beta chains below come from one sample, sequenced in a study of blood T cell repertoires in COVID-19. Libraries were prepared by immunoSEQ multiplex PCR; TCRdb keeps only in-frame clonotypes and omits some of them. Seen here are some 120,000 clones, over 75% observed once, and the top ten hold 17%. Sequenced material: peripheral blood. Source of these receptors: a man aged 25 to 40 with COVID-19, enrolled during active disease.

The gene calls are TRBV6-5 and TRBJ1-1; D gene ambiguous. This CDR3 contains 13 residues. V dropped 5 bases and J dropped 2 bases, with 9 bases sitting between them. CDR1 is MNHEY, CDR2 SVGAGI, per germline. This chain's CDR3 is CASSQRVNTEAFF. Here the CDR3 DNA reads TGTGCCAGCAGTCAAAGAGTAAACACTGAAGCTTTCTTT.

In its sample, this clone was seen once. The CDR3 bases are TGTGCCAGCAGCCGCGACAGATCCTACGAGCAGTACTTC. Translating gives CASSRDRSYEQYF. The genes are TRBV12-3 or TRBV12-4 and TRBJ2-7; a possible D gene is TRBD1 (5 bases). Trimming stripped 6 bases from V and 1 base from J, with 10 bases between. The CDR3 totals 13 residues.

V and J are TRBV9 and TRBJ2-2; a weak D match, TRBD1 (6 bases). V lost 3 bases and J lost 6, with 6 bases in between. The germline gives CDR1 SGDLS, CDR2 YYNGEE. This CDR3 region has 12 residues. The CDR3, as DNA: TGTGCCAGCAGCGGGACAGCCGGGGAGCTGTTTTTT. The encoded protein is CASSGTAGELFF. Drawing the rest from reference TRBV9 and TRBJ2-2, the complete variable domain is DSGVTQTPKHLITATGQRVTLRCSPRSGDLSVYWYQQSLDQGLQFLIQYYNGEERAKGNILERFSAQQFPDLHSELNLSSLELGDSALYFCASSGTAGELFFGEGSRLTVL.

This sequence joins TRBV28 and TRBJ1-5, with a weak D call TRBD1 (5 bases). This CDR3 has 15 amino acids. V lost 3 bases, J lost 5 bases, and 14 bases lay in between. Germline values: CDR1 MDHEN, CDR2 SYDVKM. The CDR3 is CASSFPGKIDQPQHF. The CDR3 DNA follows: TGTGCCAGCAGTTTCCCAGGGAAAATCGATCAGCCCCAGCATTTT.

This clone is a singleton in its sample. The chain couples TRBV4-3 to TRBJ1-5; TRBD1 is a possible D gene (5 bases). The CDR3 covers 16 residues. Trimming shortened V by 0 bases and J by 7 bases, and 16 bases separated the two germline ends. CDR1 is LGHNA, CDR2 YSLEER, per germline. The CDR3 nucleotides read TGCGCCAGCAGCCAAGAGCGATGGGGGGATGGACAGCCCCAGCATTTT. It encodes CASSQERWGDGQPQHF.

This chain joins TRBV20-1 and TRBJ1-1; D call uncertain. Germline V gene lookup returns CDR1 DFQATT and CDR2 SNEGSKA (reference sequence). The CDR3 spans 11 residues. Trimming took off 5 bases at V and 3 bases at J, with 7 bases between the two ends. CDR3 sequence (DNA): TGCAGTGCTTATTCGGACACTGAAGCTTTCTTT. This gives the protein CSAYSDTEAFF.

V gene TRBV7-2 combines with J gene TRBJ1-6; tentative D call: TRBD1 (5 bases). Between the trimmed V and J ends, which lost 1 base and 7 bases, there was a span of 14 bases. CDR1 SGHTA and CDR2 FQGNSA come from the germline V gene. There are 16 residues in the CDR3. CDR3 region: CASSLGGGRANSPLHF. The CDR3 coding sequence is TGTGCCAGCAGCTTAGGGGGCGGGAGGGCGAATTCACCCCTCCACTTT. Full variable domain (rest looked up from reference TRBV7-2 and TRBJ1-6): GAGVSQSPSNKVTEKGKDVELRCDPISGHTALYWYRQSLGQGLEFLIYFQGNSAPDKSGLPSDRFSAERTGGSVSTLTIQRTQQEDSAVYLCASSLGGGRANSPLHFGNGTRLTVT.

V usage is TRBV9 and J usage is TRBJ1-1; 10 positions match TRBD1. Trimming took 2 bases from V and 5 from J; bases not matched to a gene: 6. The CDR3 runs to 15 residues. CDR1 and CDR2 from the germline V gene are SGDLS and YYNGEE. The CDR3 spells CASSVVTGGWTEAFF. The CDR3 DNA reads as TGTGCCAGCAGCGTTGTGACAGGGGGCTGGACTGAAGCTTTCTTT.

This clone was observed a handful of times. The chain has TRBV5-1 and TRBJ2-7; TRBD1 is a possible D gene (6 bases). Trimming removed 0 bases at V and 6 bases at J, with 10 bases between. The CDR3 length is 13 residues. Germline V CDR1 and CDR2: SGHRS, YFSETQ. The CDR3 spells CASSLDRATEQYF. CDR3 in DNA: TGCGCCAGCAGCTTGGACAGGGCGACCGAGCAGTACTTC.

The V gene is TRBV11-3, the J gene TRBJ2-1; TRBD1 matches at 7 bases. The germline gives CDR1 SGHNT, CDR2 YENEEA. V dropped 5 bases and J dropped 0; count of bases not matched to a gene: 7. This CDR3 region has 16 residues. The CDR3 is CASSTRDRISYNEQFF. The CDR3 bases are TGTGCCAGCAGCACCCGGGACAGAATCTCCTACAATGAGCAGTTCTTC. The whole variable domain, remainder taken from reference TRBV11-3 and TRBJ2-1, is EAGVVQSPRYKIIEKKQPVAFWCNPISGHNTLYWYLQNLGQGPELLIRYENEEAVDDSQLPKDRFSAERLKGVDSTLKIQPAELGDSAVYLCASSTRDRISYNEQFFGPGTRLTVL.

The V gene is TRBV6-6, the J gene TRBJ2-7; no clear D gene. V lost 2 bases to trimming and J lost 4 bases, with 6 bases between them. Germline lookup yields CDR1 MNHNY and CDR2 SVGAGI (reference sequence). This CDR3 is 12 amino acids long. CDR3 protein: CASSYPGYEQYF. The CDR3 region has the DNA TGTGCCAGCAGTTACCCCGGTTACGAGCAGTACTTC.

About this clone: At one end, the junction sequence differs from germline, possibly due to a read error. The CDR3 is CASSKAGRTDTQYF. The DNA for the CDR3 is TGTGCCAGCAGTAAAGCGGGGCGCACAGATACGCAGTATTTT. The V call is TRBV2, the J call TRBJ2-3, with 7 bases matching TRBD2. The CDR3 is made up of 14 amino acids. CDR1 SNHLY and CDR2 FYNNEI come from the germline V gene.

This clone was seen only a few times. The CDR3 sequence is CSASGEGLAVYNEQFF. The CDR3 DNA follows: TGCAGTGCTAGTGGCGAGGGACTAGCGGTCTACAATGAGCAGTTCTTC. The chain employs TRBV20-1 and TRBJ2-1; 11 bases map to TRBD2. Germline V CDR1 and CDR2: DFQATT, SNEGSKA (reference sequence). CDR3 length: 16 amino acids. V shed 3 bases, J shed 3 bases, and the junction held 7 bases outside the gene matches.

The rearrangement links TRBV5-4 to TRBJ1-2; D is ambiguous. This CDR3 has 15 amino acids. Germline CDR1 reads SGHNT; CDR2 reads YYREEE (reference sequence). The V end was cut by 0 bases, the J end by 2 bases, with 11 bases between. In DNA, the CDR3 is TGTGCCAGCAGCTTGGGCGCGATCCCAAACTATGGCTACACCTTC. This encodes CASSLGAIPNYGYTF.

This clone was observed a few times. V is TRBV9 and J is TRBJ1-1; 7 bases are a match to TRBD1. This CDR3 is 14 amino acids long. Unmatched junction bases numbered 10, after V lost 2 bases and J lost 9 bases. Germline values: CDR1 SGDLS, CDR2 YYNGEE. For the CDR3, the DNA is TGTGCCAGCAGCGTGTACCCCGGGACAGAGAAAGCTTTCTTT. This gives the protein CASSVYPGTEKAFF.

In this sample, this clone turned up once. In DNA, the CDR3 is TGTGCCAGCAGACCTTACCGACAGGCGAAACTCCAAGAGACCCAGTACTTC. It specifies CASRPYRQAKLQETQYF. The chain combines TRBV2 with TRBJ2-5; perhaps TRBD1 as D (6 bases). In germline, CDR1 is SNHLY, CDR2 FYNNEI. The CDR3 is 17 amino acids. V was clipped by 6 bases and J by 1 base, with 21 bases between them.

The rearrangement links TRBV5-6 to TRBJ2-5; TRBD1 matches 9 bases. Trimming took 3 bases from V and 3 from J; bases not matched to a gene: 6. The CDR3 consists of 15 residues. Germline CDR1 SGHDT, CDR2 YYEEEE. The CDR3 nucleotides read TGTGCCAGCAGCTCTATACAGGGGGCCAAAGAGACCCAGTACTTC. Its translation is CASSSIQGAKETQYF.

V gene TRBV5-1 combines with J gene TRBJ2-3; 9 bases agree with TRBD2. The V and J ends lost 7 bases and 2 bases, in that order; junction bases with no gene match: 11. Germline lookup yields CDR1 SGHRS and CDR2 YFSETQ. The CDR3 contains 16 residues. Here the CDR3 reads CASCPSRGGNTDTQYF. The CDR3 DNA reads TGCGCCAGCTGCCCCTCGCGGGGGGGAAACACAGATACGCAGTATTTT.

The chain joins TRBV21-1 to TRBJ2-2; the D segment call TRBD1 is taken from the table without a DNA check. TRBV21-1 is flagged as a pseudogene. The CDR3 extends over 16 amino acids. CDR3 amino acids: CASPQMDSRPRGELFF. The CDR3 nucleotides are TGTGCCAGTCCGCAAATGGACAGTCGGCCCCGTGGGGAGCTGTTTTTT.

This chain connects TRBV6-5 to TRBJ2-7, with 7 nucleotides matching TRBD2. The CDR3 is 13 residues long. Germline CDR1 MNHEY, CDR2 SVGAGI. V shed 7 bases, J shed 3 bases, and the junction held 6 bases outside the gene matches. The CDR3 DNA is TGTGCCAGCAAGCAGGGAGGGAACTACGAGCAGTACTTC. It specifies CASKQGGNYEQYF.

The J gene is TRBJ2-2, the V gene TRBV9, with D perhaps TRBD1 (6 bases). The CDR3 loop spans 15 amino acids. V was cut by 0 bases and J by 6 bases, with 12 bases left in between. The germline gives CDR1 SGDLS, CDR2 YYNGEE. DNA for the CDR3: TGTGCCAGCAGCGTAGAACAGGGCCTCGCCGGGGAGCTGTTTTTT. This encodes CASSVEQGLAGELFF.